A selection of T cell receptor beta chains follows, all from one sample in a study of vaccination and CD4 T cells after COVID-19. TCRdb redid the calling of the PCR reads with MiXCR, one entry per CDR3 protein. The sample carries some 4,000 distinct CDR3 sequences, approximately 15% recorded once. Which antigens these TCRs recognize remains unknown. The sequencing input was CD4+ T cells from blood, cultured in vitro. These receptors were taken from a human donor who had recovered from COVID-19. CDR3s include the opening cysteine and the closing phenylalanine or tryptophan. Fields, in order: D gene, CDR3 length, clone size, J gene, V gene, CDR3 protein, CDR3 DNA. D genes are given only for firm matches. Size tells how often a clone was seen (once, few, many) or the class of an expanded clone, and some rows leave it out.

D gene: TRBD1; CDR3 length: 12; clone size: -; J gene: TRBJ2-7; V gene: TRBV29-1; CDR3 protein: CSAARGTYEQYF; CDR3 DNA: TGCAGCGCCGCCAGGGGGACCTACGAGCAGTACTTC
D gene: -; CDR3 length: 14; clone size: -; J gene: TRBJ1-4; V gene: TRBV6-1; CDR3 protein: CASSGGMRYEKLFF; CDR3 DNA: TGTGCCAGCAGTGGAGGGATGCGGTATGAAAAACTGTTTTTT
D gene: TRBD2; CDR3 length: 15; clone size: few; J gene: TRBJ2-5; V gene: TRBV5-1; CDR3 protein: CASSLRAGGEETQYF; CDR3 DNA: TGCGCCAGCAGCTTGAGAGCGGGGGGGGAAGAGACCCAGTACTTC
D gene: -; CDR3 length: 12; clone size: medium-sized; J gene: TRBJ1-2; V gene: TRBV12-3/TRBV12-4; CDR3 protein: CASSSGAYGYTF; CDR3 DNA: TGTGCCAGCAGTTCAGGGGCATATGGCTACACCTTC
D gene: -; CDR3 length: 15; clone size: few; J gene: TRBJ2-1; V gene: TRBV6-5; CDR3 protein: CASSYSDSTYNEQFF; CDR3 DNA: TGTGCCAGCAGTTACTCGGACAGTACCTACAATGAGCAGTTCTTC
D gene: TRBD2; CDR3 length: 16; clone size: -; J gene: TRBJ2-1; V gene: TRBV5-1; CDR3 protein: CASSFYSGGAGNEQFF; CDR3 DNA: TGCGCCAGCAGCTTTTATAGCGGGGGGGCAGGTAATGAGCAGTTCTTC
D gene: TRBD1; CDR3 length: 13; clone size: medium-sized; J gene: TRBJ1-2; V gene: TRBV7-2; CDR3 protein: CASSQQGARGYTF; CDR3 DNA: TGTGCCAGCAGCCAACAGGGGGCGCGGGGCTACACCTTC
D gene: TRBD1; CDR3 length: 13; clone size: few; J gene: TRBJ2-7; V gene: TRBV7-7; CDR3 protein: CASSLSGTAEQYF; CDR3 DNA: TGTGCTAGCAGCCTGTCAGGGACAGCCGAGCAGTACTTC
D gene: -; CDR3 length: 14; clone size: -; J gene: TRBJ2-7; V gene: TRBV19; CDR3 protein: CASSIGVGTYEQYF; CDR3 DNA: TGTGCCAGTAGTATAGGGGTCGGCACCTACGAGCAGTACTTC
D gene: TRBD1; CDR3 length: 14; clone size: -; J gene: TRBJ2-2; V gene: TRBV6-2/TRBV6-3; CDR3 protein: CASIWGQYTGELFF; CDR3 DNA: TGTGCCAGCATTTGGGGACAGTACACCGGGGAGCTGTTTTTT
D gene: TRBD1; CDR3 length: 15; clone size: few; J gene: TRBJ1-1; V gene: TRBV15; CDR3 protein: CATRERQGDNTEAFF; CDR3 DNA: TGTGCCACCAGAGAGCGGCAGGGGGATAACACTGAAGCTTTCTTT
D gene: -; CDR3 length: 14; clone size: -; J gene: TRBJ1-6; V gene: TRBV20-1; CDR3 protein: CSASGDNYDSPLHF; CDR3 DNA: TGCAGTGCTAGCGGCGACAACTATGATTCACCCCTCCACTTT
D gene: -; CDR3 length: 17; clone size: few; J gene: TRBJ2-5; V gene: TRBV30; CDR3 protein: CAWSVHPQGGFQETQYF; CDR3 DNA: TGTGCCTGGAGTGTACACCCACAGGGGGGGTTCCAAGAGACCCAGTACTTC
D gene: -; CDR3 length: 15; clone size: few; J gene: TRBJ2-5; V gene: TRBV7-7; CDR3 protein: CASSLVPGARETQYF; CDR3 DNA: TGTGCTAGCAGCTTAGTCCCGGGGGCCAGAGAGACCCAGTACTTC
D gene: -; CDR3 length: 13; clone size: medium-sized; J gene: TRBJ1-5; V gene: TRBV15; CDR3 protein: CATSRKGNQPQHF; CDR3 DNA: TGTGCCACCAGCAGGAAAGGCAATCAGCCCCAGCATTTT
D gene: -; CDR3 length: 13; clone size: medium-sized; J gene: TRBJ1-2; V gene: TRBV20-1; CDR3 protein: CSALYDTGHGYTF; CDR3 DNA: TGCAGTGCCCTCTATGATACAGGGCATGGCTACACCTTC
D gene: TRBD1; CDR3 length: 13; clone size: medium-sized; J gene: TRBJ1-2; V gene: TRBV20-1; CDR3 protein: CSARWGQNYGYTF; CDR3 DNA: TGCAGTGCCCGTTGGGGACAGAACTATGGCTACACCTTC
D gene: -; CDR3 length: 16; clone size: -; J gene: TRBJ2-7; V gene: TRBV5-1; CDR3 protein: CASSSGQSTYSYEQYF; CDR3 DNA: TGCGCCAGCAGCTCCGGACAGTCGACCTACTCCTACGAGCAGTACTTC
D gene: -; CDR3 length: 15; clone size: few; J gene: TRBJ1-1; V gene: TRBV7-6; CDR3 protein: CASSLETAGNTEAFF; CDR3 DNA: TGTGCCAGCAGCTTAGAGACCGCCGGAAACACTGAAGCTTTCTTT
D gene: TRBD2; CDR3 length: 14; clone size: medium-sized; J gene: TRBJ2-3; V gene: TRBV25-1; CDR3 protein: CASSGTSGLDTQYF; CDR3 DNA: TGTGCCAGCAGTGGGACTAGCGGGCTGGATACGCAGTATTTT
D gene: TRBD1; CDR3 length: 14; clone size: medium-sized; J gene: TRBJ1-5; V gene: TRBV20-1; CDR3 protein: CSAPGQGRNQPQHF; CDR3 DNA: TGCAGTGCTCCGGGACAGGGAAGAAATCAGCCCCAGCATTTT
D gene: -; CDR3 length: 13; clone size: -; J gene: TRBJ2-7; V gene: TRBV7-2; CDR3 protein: CASSPTSFYEQYF; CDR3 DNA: TGTGCCAGCAGCCCCACAAGCTTCTACGAGCAGTACTTC
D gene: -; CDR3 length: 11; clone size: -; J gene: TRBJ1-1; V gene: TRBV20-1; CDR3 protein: CSARAPLGAFF; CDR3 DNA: TGCAGTGCCAGAGCCCCCCTCGGAGCTTTCTTT
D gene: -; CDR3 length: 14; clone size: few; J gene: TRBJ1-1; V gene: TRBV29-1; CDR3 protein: CSVSRQLGNVEAFF; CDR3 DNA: TGCAGCGTTTCCCGCCAACTTGGGAACGTTGAAGCTTTCTTT
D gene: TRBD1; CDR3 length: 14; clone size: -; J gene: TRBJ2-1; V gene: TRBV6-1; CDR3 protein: CASNGQGLYNEQFF; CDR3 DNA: TGTGCCAGCAACGGACAGGGGCTTTACAATGAGCAGTTCTTC
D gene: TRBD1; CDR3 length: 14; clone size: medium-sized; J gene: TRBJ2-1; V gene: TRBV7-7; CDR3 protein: CASSQGTGLDEQFF; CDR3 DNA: TGTGCTAGCAGCCAAGGGACAGGGTTGGATGAGCAGTTCTTC
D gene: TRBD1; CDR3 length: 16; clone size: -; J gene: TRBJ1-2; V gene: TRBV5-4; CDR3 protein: CASSFDPGQGNYGYTF; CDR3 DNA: TGTGCCAGCAGCTTCGATCCGGGACAGGGTAACTATGGCTACACCTTC
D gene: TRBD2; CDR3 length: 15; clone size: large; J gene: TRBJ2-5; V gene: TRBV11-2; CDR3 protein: CASSPGGTSVETQYF; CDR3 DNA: TGTGCCAGCAGCCCAGGGGGGACTAGCGTTGAGACCCAGTACTTC
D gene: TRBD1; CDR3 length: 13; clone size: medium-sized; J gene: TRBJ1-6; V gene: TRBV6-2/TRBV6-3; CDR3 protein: CATGDRDNSPLHF; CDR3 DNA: TGTGCCACCGGGGACAGGGACAATTCACCCCTCCACTTT
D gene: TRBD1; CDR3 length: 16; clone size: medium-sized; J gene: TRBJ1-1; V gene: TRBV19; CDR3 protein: CASSFHPTGGNTEAFF; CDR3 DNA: TGTGCCAGTAGTTTCCACCCGACAGGGGGGAACACTGAAGCTTTCTTT
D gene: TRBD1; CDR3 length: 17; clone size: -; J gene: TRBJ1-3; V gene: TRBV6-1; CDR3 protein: CASKGFKGANSGNTIYF; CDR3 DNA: TGTGCCAGCAAGGGGTTCAAGGGGGCGAACTCTGGAAACACCATATATTTT
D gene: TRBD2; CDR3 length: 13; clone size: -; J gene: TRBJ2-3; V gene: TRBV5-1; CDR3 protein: CASTPERGNTQYF; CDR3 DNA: TGCGCCAGCACGCCGGAGCGGGGGAATACGCAGTATTTT
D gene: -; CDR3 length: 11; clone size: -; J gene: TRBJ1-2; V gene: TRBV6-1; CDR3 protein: CASLDGYGYTF; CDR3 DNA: TGTGCCAGTCTGGACGGCTATGGCTACACCTTC
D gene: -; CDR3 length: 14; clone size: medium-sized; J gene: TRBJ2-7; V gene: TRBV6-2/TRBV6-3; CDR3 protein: CASSAGQILQVQYF; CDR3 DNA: TGTGCCAGCAGTGCGGGACAGATTTTACAGGTGCAGTACTTC
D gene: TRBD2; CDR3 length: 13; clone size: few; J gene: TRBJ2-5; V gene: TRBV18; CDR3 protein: CASSLGGKETQYF; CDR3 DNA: TGTGCCAGCTCCCTCGGGGGGAAAGAGACCCAGTACTTC
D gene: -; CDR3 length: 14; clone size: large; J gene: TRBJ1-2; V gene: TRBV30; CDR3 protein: CAWSSIGALPGYTF; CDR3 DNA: TGTGCCTGGAGTAGTATTGGGGCCCTCCCTGGCTACACCTTC
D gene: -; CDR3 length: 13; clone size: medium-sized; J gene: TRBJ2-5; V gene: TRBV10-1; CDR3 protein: CASSELAGGTQYF; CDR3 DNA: TGCGCCAGCAGTGAACTAGCCGGGGGGACCCAGTACTTC
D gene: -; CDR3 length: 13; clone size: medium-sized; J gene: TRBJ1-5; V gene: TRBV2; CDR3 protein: CASATGPNQPQHF; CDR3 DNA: TGTGCCAGCGCGACCGGGCCAAATCAGCCCCAGCATTTT
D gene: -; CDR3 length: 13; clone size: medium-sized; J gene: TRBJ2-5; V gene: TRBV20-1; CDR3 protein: CSAAEWQQETQYF; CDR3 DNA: TGCAGTGCCGCCGAGTGGCAGCAAGAGACCCAGTACTTC
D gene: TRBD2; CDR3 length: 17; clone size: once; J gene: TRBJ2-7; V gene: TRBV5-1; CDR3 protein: CASSLGLAGELSYEQYF; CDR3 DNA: TGCGCCAGCAGCTTAGGACTAGCGGGGGAACTCTCCTACGAGCAGTACTTC
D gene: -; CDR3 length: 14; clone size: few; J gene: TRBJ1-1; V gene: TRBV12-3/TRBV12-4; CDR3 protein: CASTNLLGSTEAFF; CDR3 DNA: TGTGCCAGCACCAACCTACTGGGGAGCACTGAAGCTTTCTTT
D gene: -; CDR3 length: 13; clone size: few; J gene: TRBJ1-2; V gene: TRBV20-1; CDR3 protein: CSATGEDGYGYTF; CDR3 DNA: TGCAGTGCTACAGGGGAAGATGGCTATGGCTACACCTTC
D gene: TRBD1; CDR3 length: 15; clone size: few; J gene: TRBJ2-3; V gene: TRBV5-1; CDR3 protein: CASSLGDRGTDTQYF; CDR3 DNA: TGCGCCAGCAGCTTAGGGGACAGGGGAACAGATACGCAGTATTTT
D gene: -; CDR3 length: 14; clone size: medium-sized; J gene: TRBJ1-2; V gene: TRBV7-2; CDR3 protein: CASSLQVQSYGYTF; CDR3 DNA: TGTGCCAGCAGCTTACAAGTACAGAGCTATGGCTACACCTTC
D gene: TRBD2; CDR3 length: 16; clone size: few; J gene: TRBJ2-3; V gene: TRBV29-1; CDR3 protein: CSVERVAGAYTDTQYF; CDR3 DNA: TGCAGCGTTGAAAGGGTAGCGGGGGCCTACACAGATACGCAGTATTTT
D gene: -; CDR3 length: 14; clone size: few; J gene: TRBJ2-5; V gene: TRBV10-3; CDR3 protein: CAISSDILQETQYF; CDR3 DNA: TGTGCCATCAGTTCTGACATTCTCCAAGAGACCCAGTACTTC
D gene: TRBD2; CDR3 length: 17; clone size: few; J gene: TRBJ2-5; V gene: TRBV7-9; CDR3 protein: CASSRWTSGTERETQYF; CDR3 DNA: TGTGCCAGCAGCAGATGGACTAGCGGGACCGAGCGGGAGACCCAGTACTTC
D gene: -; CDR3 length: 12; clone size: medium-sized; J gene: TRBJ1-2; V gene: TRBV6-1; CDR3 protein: CASNPRAYGYTF; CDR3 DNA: TGTGCCAGCAATCCCAGGGCCTATGGCTACACCTTC
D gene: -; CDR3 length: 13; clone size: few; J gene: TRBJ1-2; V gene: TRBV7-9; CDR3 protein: CASSLDPGGGYTF; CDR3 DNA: TGTGCCAGCAGCTTAGACCCGGGAGGTGGCTACACCTTC
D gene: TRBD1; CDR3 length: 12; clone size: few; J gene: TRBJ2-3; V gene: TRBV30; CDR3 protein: CAWGQGGDTQYF; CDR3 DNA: TGTGCCTGGGGACAGGGCGGGGATACGCAGTATTTT
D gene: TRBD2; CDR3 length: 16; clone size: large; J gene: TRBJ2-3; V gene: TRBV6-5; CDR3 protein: CASSYPGVAGTGTQYF; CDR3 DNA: TGTGCCAGCAGTTACCCCGGGGTAGCGGGGACTGGTACGCAGTATTTT